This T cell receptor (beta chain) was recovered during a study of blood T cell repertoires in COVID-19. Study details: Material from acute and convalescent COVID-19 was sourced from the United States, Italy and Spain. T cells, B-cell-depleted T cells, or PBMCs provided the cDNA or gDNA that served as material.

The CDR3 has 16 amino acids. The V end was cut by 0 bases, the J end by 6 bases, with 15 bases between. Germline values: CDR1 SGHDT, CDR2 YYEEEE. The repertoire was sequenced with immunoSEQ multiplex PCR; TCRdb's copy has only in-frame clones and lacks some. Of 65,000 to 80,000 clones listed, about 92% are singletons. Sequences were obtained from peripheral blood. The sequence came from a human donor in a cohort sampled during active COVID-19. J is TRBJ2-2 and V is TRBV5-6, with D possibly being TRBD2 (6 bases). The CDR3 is CASSLVKAGRAGELFF. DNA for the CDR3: TGTGCCAGCAGCTTGGTTAAGGCGGGGCGGGCCGGGGAGCTGTTTTTT.